This T cell receptor (beta chain) was observed in a study of blood T cell repertoires in COVID-19. This table comes from immunoSEQ multiplex PCR, and its TCRdb copy is limited to in-frame clones, with some not included. The sample lists approximately 170,000 clones, around 90% occurring once. This receptor was taken from a man aged 45-65 years who had recovered from COVID-19. Specimen: peripheral blood.

As DNA, the CDR3 is TGTGCCAGCAGTTTAAACAGGGGAACCTCCTACGAGCAGTACTTC. Amino acid sequence: CASSLNRGTSYEQYF. V usage is TRBV28 and J usage is TRBJ2-7, with TRBD1 identical over 7 bases. V was pared by 2 bases and J by 0 bases, with 4 bases of the junction left unmatched. Germline V lookup: CDR1 MDHEN, CDR2 SYDVKM. This CDR3 has 15 amino acids.